Listed below are T cell receptor beta chains from one sample, sequenced in a study of shared clonotypes between healthy human individuals. The data were produced by immunoSEQ multiplex PCR, yet TCRdb's version contains in-frame clones alone and is incomplete. In the table there are approximately 2.5 million clones, 80% to 95% of which are singletons. The source material was naive CD4+ T cells from PBMCs. The receptors originated from a man aged 18 to 30 in good health. Some clones in this sample may be carry-over from other donors' samples. Each CDR3 is given with its conserved first and last residue. The D gene is left open where the match is weak. Only some rows state a clone size, as once, few, many or a class for expanded clones.

clone_size j_call d_call v_call cdr3_aa cdr3_nt
NA TRBJ1-6 NA TRBV5-8 CASTQRLNSPLHF TGTGCCAGCACCCAGCGCCTGAATTCACCCCTCCACTTT
NA TRBJ2-5 TRBD2 TRBV28 CASGLAGGPETQYF TGTGCCAGCGGATTAGCGGGAGGGCCGGAGACCCAGTACTTC
NA TRBJ2-5 TRBD2 TRBV28 CASSLAGGRETQYF TGTGCCAGCAGCCTAGCGGGAGGAAGGGAGACCCAGTACTTC
NA TRBJ2-7 TRBD1 TRBV19 CASSGPRQGSYEQYF TGTGCCAGTAGTGGCCCCAGACAGGGGTCCTACGAGCAGTACTTC
NA TRBJ1-4 TRBD1 TRBV7-2 CASSLRGTAEKLFF TGTGCCAGCAGCTTACGTGGGACAGCCGAAAAACTGTTTTTT
NA TRBJ2-7 NA TRBV30 CAWSGSGYYEQYF TGTGCCTGGAGTGGGTCAGGGTACTACGAGCAGTACTTC
NA TRBJ1-5 NA TRBV4-3 CASSPLPGVNQPQHF TGCGCCAGCAGCCCCTTGCCAGGGGTCAATCAGCCCCAGCATTTT
NA TRBJ2-3 TRBD1 TRBV6-4 CATSRQGPTTDTQYF TGTGCCACTTCACGACAGGGGCCTACCACAGATACGCAGTATTTT
NA TRBJ1-1 NA TRBV6-1 CASSQQQLVNTEAFF TGTGCCAGCAGCCAACAACAGCTTGTGAACACTGAAGCTTTCTTT
NA TRBJ2-2 NA TRBV20-1 CSARGSGELFF TGCAGTGCTAGAGGATCCGGGGAGCTGTTTTTT
NA TRBJ1-5 TRBD1 TRBV10-3 CAIIRTGLYQPQHF TGTGCCATCATTCGGACAGGGTTATATCAGCCCCAGCATTTT
once TRBJ1-4 NA TRBV5-1 CASSLQGPGDEKLFF TGCGCCAGCAGCCTACAGGGACCCGGGGATGAAAAACTGTTTTTT
NA TRBJ1-2 NA TRBV5-1 CASSFGSTANYGYTF TGCGCCAGCAGCTTTGGCTCTACCGCTAACTATGGCTACACCTTC
few TRBJ1-1 NA TRBV28 CASSSPFEAFF TGTGCCAGCAGTTCACCTTTTGAAGCTTTCTTT
NA TRBJ2-7 TRBD1 TRBV19 CASSRGRDSTYEQYF TGTGCCAGTAGTAGGGGCCGGGACAGTACCTACGAGCAGTACTTC
NA TRBJ1-1 NA TRBV7-8 CASSPPPTEAFF TGTGCCAGCAGCCCTCCCCCTACTGAAGCTTTCTTT
NA TRBJ1-4 TRBD1 TRBV9 CASSPRGTVNEKLFF TGTGCCAGCAGCCCAAGAGGGACAGTTAATGAAAAACTGTTTTTT
NA TRBJ2-1 TRBD2 TRBV5-8 CASSPGSGRAKDEQFF TGTGCCAGCAGCCCGGGTAGCGGGAGGGCAAAGGATGAGCAGTTCTTC
NA TRBJ2-5 NA TRBV4-1 CASSQVVGGIGETQYF TGCGCCAGCAGCCAAGTGGTGGGGGGCATAGGGGAGACCCAGTACTTC
NA TRBJ2-1 TRBD1 TRBV29-1 CSVLKAGGYNGGEQFF TGCAGCGTTCTTAAGGCAGGGGGCTACAATGGAGGGGAGCAGTTCTTC
NA TRBJ2-5 NA TRBV7-9 CASSSPPRDGVLDQYF TGTGCCAGCAGCTCCCCCCCCCGCGACGGTGTATTGGACCAGTACTTC
NA TRBJ1-5 TRBD1 TRBV6-1 CASSERTGQVYQPQHF TGTGCCAGCAGTGAAAGAACGGGACAGGTGTATCAGCCCCAGCATTTT
NA TRBJ1-1 TRBD1 TRBV28 CASATGGTEAFF TGTGCCAGCGCCACAGGGGGCACTGAAGCTTTCTTT
NA TRBJ2-1 TRBD1 TRBV11-3 CASSLSGTGTRNEQFF TGTGCCAGCAGCCTTTCTGGGACAGGGACCCGGAATGAGCAGTTCTTC
once TRBJ2-7 NA TRBV7-2 CASSLGSGVEAYEQYF TGTGCCAGCAGCTTAGGAAGCGGCGTAGAGGCCTACGAGCAGTACTTC
NA TRBJ2-3 NA TRBV5-8 CASRFLGTDTQYF TGTGCCAGCAGATTTCTGGGCACAGATACGCAGTATTTT
NA TRBJ2-5 NA TRBV11-2 CASSPVRGTGTQYF TGTGCCAGCAGCCCGGTCCGGGGCACTGGGACCCAGTACTTC
NA TRBJ2-1 TRBD2 TRBV10-3 CAISVLWREGKVGEQFF TGTGCCATCAGTGTTCTCTGGCGGGAGGGCAAGGTGGGGGAGCAGTTCTTC
NA TRBJ2-3 TRBD2 TRBV4-1 CASSQESSGLTTDTQYF TGCGCCAGCAGCCAAGAGTCTAGCGGACTTACTACAGATACGCAGTATTTT
NA TRBJ2-1 NA TRBV6-1 CASSFGFYNEQFF TGTGCCAGCAGTTTTGGGTTCTACAATGAGCAGTTCTTC
NA TRBJ1-5 NA TRBV5-6 CASSFRGMSNQPQHF TGTGCCAGCAGCTTTCGGGGAATGAGCAATCAGCCCCAGCATTTT
NA TRBJ2-6 NA TRBV15 CATSRDWAASGANVLTF TGTGCCACCAGCAGAGATTGGGCGGCCTCTGGGGCCAACGTCCTGACTTTC
once TRBJ2-5 TRBD1 TRBV2 CASSTRTGTETQYF TGTGCCAGCAGCACTAGGACAGGGACGGAGACCCAGTACTTC
NA TRBJ1-2 NA TRBV28 CASSPPGPIYGYTF TGTGCCAGCAGTCCTCCGGGGCCAATCTATGGCTACACCTTC
NA TRBJ2-3 TRBD1 TRBV19 CASSIVPGQRSTDTQYF TGTGCCAGTAGTATAGTCCCGGGACAGAGAAGCACAGATACGCAGTATTTT
NA TRBJ1-5 NA TRBV19 CASSIIANQPQHF TGTGCCAGTAGTATCATTGCGAATCAGCCCCAGCATTTT
once TRBJ2-2 NA TRBV29-1 CSARDPGTGELFF TGCAGCGCCCGGGACCCAGGCACCGGGGAGCTGTTTTTT
few TRBJ1-4 NA TRBV28 CASSSRVGIEKLFF TGTGCCAGCAGTTCCCGGGTTGGAATCGAAAAACTGTTTTTT
NA TRBJ1-4 NA TRBV28 CASSSLGQLFF TGTGCCAGCAGTTCTCTGGGGCAACTGTTTTTT
NA TRBJ2-3 TRBD2 TRBV9 CASSQGLAGRDTQYF TGTGCCAGCAGCCAGGGGCTAGCGGGAAGGGATACGCAGTATTTT
NA TRBJ2-7 TRBD2 TRBV4-3 CASRLAGEQYF TGCGCCAGCCGGCTAGCGGGCGAGCAGTACTTC
NA TRBJ2-3 NA TRBV10-2 CASRETPKEADTQYF TGCGCCAGCAGGGAAACTCCAAAAGAGGCAGATACGCAGTATTTT
NA TRBJ1-1 TRBD1 TRBV18 CASSSAGQGNTEAFF TGTGCCAGCTCCTCGGCGGGACAGGGGAACACTGAAGCTTTCTTT
NA TRBJ2-2 NA TRBV6-6 CASSYVRTGELFF TGTGCCAGCAGTTACGTGAGGACCGGGGAGCTGTTTTTT
NA TRBJ2-4 TRBD2 TRBV28 CASTVSRAGRANIQYF TGTGCCAGCACAGTTAGCCGGGCAGGGAGGGCAAACATTCAGTACTTC